This entry concerns a single T cell receptor beta chain. Its cognate antigen is unknown. The CDR3 runs 13 residues. V lost 0 bases and J lost 5, with 7 bases in between. The germline V gene has CDR1 MGHRA and CDR2 YSYEKL. Researchers ran the PCR with 60 Vbeta and 13 Jbeta primers. Original methodology: About 83 million unique TCR beta chains, 9 million to 12 million shared, were counted in a later analysis. The data were produced by immunoSEQ multiplex PCR, yet TCRdb's version contains in-frame clones alone and is incomplete. V and J calls and clone size are as listed in that table; D and trimming were resolved from the DNA. Across around 50,000 clones, the top ten clones capture roughly a sixth of the sample. The data are from a study of cytomegalovirus exposure and HLA in healthy donors. Study-wide results and limits: Clonal expansion, a later analysis showed, was greater in HLA-associated TCR beta chains than in equally common others. Previous analysis showed most TCR beta V segments were productive about 90% or about 30% of the time. There were 150 to 200 TCR beta chains listed as cytomegalovirus-associated.

Sample: PBMCs. The source of this sequence is a male donor in good health and CMV-seronegative. The chain employs TRBV4-1 and TRBJ2-5, with D possibly matching TRBD2 (5 bases). CDR3: CASSQDSGETQYF. Written as DNA, the CDR3 is TGCGCCAGCAGCCAAGATTCGGGGGAGACCCAGTACTTC.